This passage covers 25 T cell receptor beta chains from one sample sequenced in a study of STAT3 mutations in large granular lymphocyte leukemia. Findings of the study overall: Every T-cell large granular lymphocyte leukemia patient had at least one immunodominant TCR beta clonotype.

The data were produced by immunoSEQ multiplex PCR, yet TCRdb's version contains in-frame clones alone and is incomplete. The repertoire holds 25,000 to 40,000 clones, with around 88% as singletons. Their cognate antigens are unknown. Sequencing was done on a sample of peripheral blood mononuclear cells. The receptors shown here come from a man between 60 and 75 years old with T-cell large granular lymphocyte leukemia. Some clones in this sample may be carry-over from other donors' samples.

The sample holds a few counts of this clone. The chain employs TRBV7-9 and TRBJ2-3; unclear D gene. Germline loops: CDR1 SEHNR, CDR2 FQNEAQ (reference sequence). V shed 4 bases and J shed 2 bases, with 13 bases lying between them. The CDR3 is 15 amino acids. DNA of the CDR3: TGTGCCAGCAGCTCCGTTGAGGAGCTCACAGATACGCAGTATTTT. Its translation: CASSSVEELTDTQYF.

The rearrangement uses TRBV29-1 and TRBJ2-1; TRBD1 agrees at 8 bases. Germline V CDR1 and CDR2: SQVTM, ANQGSEA. The junction had 8 bases not matched to a gene; V was cut back by 6 bases and J by 4 bases. The CDR3 consists of 14 residues. The DNA for the CDR3 is TGCAGCGTCAACGCCGGGACAGGATACAATGAGCAGTTCTTC. Translation: CSVNAGTGYNEQFF.

The gene calls are TRBV13 and TRBJ2-5; no reliable D call. Trimming took 6 bases from V and 5 from J, leaving 10 bases between them. The CDR3 is made up of 12 amino acids. Per the germline V gene, CDR1 is PRHDT and CDR2 is FYEKMQ (reference sequence). Written as DNA, the CDR3 is TGTGCCAGCAGAGGTCCCGGGGAGACCCAGTACTTC. This encodes CASRGPGETQYF.

The CDR3: CASSPGRRGTDTQYF. The CDR3, as DNA: TGTGCCAGCAGCCCGGGGAGGCGGGGCACAGATACGCAGTATTTT. The chain uses TRBV5-4 and TRBJ2-3; weak D call: TRBD2 (6 bases). The germline CDR1 and CDR2 sequences are SGHNT and YYREEE (reference sequence). Trimming shortened V by 4 bases and J by 1 base, and 13 bases separated the two germline ends. This CDR3 is 15 amino acids long.

The chain couples TRBV5-1 to TRBJ2-7; tentatively, D is TRBD1 or TRBD2 (5 bases each). The germline V and J ends were trimmed by 4 bases and 0 bases, with 17 bases remaining between them. This CDR3 region has 16 residues. Germline-derived CDR1 and CDR2 are SGHRS and YFSETQ. CDR3 in DNA: TGCGCCAGCAGCGTACGGCCGGGACGCAGCTCCTACGAGCAGTACTTC. This encodes CASSVRPGRSSYEQYF.

The chain recombines TRBV6-1 with TRBJ2-7; D is perhaps TRBD2 (5 bases). Trimming left V 10 bases short and J 0 bases short, with 13 bases between. There are 13 residues in the CDR3. In germline, CDR1 is MNHNS, CDR2 SASEGT. CDR3 DNA sequence: TGTGCCACTGATAGCGCTAGCTCCTACGAGCAGTACTTC. Translated, it gives CATDSASSYEQYF.

This rearrangement joins TRBV5-6 to TRBJ1-5; a possible D gene is TRBD1 (6 bases). The CDR3 spans 14 residues. Trimming removed 3 bases at V and 6 bases at J, with 13 bases between. Germline CDR1 SGHDT, CDR2 YYEEEE. The CDR3, as DNA: TGTGCCAGCAGCTCTACAGGGAGGGGTCAGCCCCAGCATTTT. It codes for CASSSTGRGQPQHF. Together with reference TRBV5-6 and TRBJ1-5, the CDR3 gives the full variable domain: DAGVTQSPTHLIKTRGQQVTLRCSPKSGHDTVSWYQQALGQGPQFIFQYYEEEERQRGNFPDRFSGHQFPNYSSELNVNALLLGDSALYLCASSSTGRGQPQHFGDGTRLSIL.

J is TRBJ2-1 and V is TRBV5-1; D remains unclear. V lost 4 bases to trimming and J lost 6 bases, with 14 bases between them. From germline, CDR1 is SGHRS and CDR2 YFSETQ. The CDR3 totals 14 residues. The chain's CDR3 is CASSVGSFGNEQFF. The CDR3 DNA reads TGCGCCAGCAGCGTCGGAAGCTTTGGCAATGAGCAGTTCTTC.

V gene TRBV18 combines with J gene TRBJ2-5; 8 nucleotides match TRBD2. The CDR3 has 14 residues. Germline CDR1 reads KGHSH; CDR2 reads LQKENI. The junction had 3 bases not matched to a gene; V was cut back by 2 bases and J by 4 bases. The CDR3 nucleotides are TGTGCCAGCTCACCAGGGCTAGCGGGAGAGACCCAGTACTTC. The encoded protein is CASSPGLAGETQYF.

This clone was observed a single time. This chain connects TRBV4-3 to TRBJ2-5; D is ambiguous. The germline CDR1 and CDR2 sequences are LGHNA and YSLEER. Trimming took off 0 bases at V and 6 bases at J, with 2 bases between the two ends. The CDR3 has 11 residues. The CDR3 region has the DNA TGCGCCAGCAGCCAAGATAAGACCCAGTACTTC. Protein: CASSQDKTQYF.

This clone was observed a single time. The chain carries TRBV18 and TRBJ2-5; D may be TRBD2 (5 bases). The CDR3 sequence is 16 residues long. In germline, CDR1 is KGHSH, CDR2 LQKENI. The V end was cut by 3 bases, the J end by 0 bases, with 14 bases between. The CDR3 protein is CASSPLGLMYQETQYF. CDR3 coding DNA: TGTGCCAGCTCACCGCTCGGACTCATGTACCAAGAGACCCAGTACTTC.

This sequence joins TRBV30 and TRBJ1-6; D uncertain. V lost 2 bases and J lost 7, with 9 bases in between. The CDR3 sequence is 13 residues long. Germline CDR1 reads GTSNPN; CDR2 reads SVGIG (reference sequence). Written as DNA, the CDR3 is TGTGCCTGGAGTTCCCCTGGAAATTCACCCCTCCACTTT. It codes for CAWSSPGNSPLHF.

The chain carries TRBV19 and TRBJ1-2, with 7 nucleotides matching TRBD1. Germline V lookup: CDR1 LNHDA, CDR2 SQIVND (reference sequence). This CDR3 is built from 19 residues. V was pared by 6 bases and J by 2 bases, with 21 bases of the junction left unmatched. CDR3 in DNA: TGTGCCAGTAGCCAATACGGGGACAGTGGGAGGTCTTACAACTATGGCTACACCTTC. It translates to CASSQYGDSGRSYNYGYTF.

This chain links TRBV27 with TRBJ2-3; 12 nucleotides align to TRBD2. With V trimmed by 5 bases and J by 0 bases, 0 bases remained unmatched. Germline V gene lookup returns CDR1 MNHEY and CDR2 SMNVEV (reference sequence). CDR3 size: 15 residues. CDR3 residues: CASSLAGGSTDTQYF. The CDR3 nucleotides are TGTGCCAGCAGTCTAGCGGGAGGGAGCACAGATACGCAGTATTTT.

This rearrangement joins TRBV5-1 to TRBJ2-5; 8 bases map to TRBD1. Germline trimming cut 3 bases from V and 7 bases from J; bases unmatched to any gene: 14. CDR1 SGHRS and CDR2 YFSETQ come from the germline V gene. CDR3 length equals 16 residues. The CDR3 loop reads CASSSRSGGAGGTQYF. In nucleotides, the CDR3 is TGCGCCAGCAGCTCCCGGTCAGGGGGCGCCGGAGGGACCCAGTACTTC.

The rearrangement links TRBV5-4 to TRBJ2-2; TRBD2 matches at 12 bases. This CDR3 region has 15 residues. After removal of 3 bases from V and 6 bases from J, the junction contained 3 bases not matched to a gene. The germline CDR1 and CDR2 sequences are SGHNT and YYREEE (reference sequence). The CDR3 nucleotides are TGTGCCAGCAGCTCTAGCGGGAGGGGTTCCGGGGAGCTGTTTTTT. Protein sequence: CASSSSGRGSGELFF.

The chain recombines TRBV7-2 with TRBJ1-2; D is undetermined. This CDR3 is 13 amino acids long. The V and J ends lost 5 bases and 6 bases respectively, with 13 bases between them. CDR1 is SGHTA, CDR2 FQGNSA, per germline. CDR3: CASSQTRVNGYTF. CDR3 nucleotides: TGTGCCAGCAGCCAAACGAGGGTAAATGGCTACACCTTC.

The chain employs TRBV6-1 and TRBJ1-3; 8 bases align to TRBD1. The J segment lost 1 base and the V segment lost 4 bases, leaving 6 bases of the junction unmatched. This CDR3 region has 16 residues. Germline V gene sequence: CDR1 MNHNS, CDR2 SASEGT. The CDR3 coding sequence is TGTGCCAGCAGTGGCCGACAGGGGAGATCTGGAAACACCATATATTTT. As protein: CASSGRQGRSGNTIYF.

The chain is built from TRBV9 and TRBJ2-5; 10 positions agree with TRBD2. CDR3 length: 19 residues. CDR1 is SGDLS and CDR2 is YYNGEE in the germline V gene. Germline trimming cut 3 bases from V and 0 bases from J; bases unmatched to any gene: 14. The CDR3 nucleotides are TGTGCCAGCAGCGCATCCGGGACTAGCGCCCACACTTACCAAGAGACCCAGTACTTC. Protein product: CASSASGTSAHTYQETQYF.

The V and J genes are TRBV5-6 and TRBJ2-5; perhaps D is TRBD1 or TRBD2 (5 bases each). CDR1 and CDR2 (germline): SGHDT, YYEEEE. This CDR3 is built from 15 residues. V lost 4 bases and J lost 5, with 18 bases in between. CDR3 amino acids: CASSNWGKVGETQYF. The CDR3 DNA sequence: TGTGCCAGCAGCAATTGGGGGAAGGTGGGGGAGACCCAGTACTTC. The entire variable domain, with the rest obtained from reference TRBV5-6 and TRBJ2-5, is as follows: DAGVTQSPTHLIKTRGQQVTLRCSPKSGHDTVSWYQQALGQGPQFIFQYYEEEERQRGNFPDRFSGHQFPNYSSELNVNALLLGDSALYLCASSNWGKVGETQYFGPGTRLLVL.

CDR3 in DNA: TGTGCCTCCAAGGACATATCCAACTATGGCTACACCTTC. Protein sequence: CASKDISNYGYTF. V is TRBV19 and J is TRBJ1-2, with a weak D call TRBD1 (5 bases). With 11 bases removed from V and 2 bases from J, the gap between germline ends came to 15 bases. The CDR3 contains 13 residues. Germline assignment: CDR1 LNHDA and CDR2 SQIVND (reference sequence).

The rearrangement uses TRBV2 and TRBJ2-2; no clear D gene. The CDR3 is made up of 13 amino acids. V shed 10 bases and J shed 0 bases, with 9 bases lying between them. Germline loops: CDR1 SNHLY, CDR2 FYNNEI. CDR3 coding DNA: TGTGCCACCGCTCAAGCGAACACCGGGGAGCTGTTTTTT. Protein sequence: CATAQANTGELFF.

CDR3 protein: CASSLLTSGDTQYF. The CDR3 coding sequence is TGCGCCAGCAGCTTGCTTACTAGCGGAGATACGCAGTATTTT. This chain links TRBV5-1 with TRBJ2-3, with TRBD2 identical over 8 bases. The CDR3 extends over 14 amino acids. The V and J ends lost 1 base and 5 bases, in that order; junction bases with no gene match: 3. Germline V gives CDR1 SGHRS, CDR2 YFSETQ.

This rearrangement joins TRBV14 to TRBJ2-7; possible D gene TRBD2, 5 bases. Germline CDR1 SGHDN, CDR2 FVKESK. This CDR3 has 14 residues. Trimming shortened V by 2 bases and J by 2 bases, and 10 bases separated the two germline ends. The CDR3 sequence is CASSQPAATYEQYF. The CDR3 bases are TGTGCCAGCAGCCAACCAGCGGCTACCTACGAGCAGTACTTC.

This rearrangement joins TRBV5-4 to TRBJ1-2, with D unclear. V lost 3 bases, J lost 3 bases, and 9 bases lay in between. The CDR3 is made up of 13 amino acids. Per germline, CDR1 SGHNT and CDR2 YYREEE (reference sequence). DNA for the CDR3: TGTGCCAGCAGCTCCCAGGTCTACTATGGCTACACCTTC. It is translated as CASSSQVYYGYTF.